Sequencing of this TCR beta chain was carried out in a study of cytomegalovirus exposure and HLA in healthy donors. Trimming stripped 2 bases from V and 10 bases from J, with 11 bases between. CDR1 is MNHEY, CDR2 SMNVEV, per germline (reference sequence). The CDR3 has 12 residues. This table comes from immunoSEQ multiplex PCR, and its TCRdb copy is limited to in-frame clones, with some not included. The sample gives fewer than 140,000 clones, around 89% of which show up once; about 2% is in the top ten. The sample taken for sequencing was PBMCs. The chain couples TRBV27 to TRBJ1-1; the D is unclear. The clonotype originates from a young woman in good health and CMV-seropositive. CDR3 amino acids: CASSLGGGRAFF. CDR3 bases: TGTGCCAGCAGTTTAGGCGGAGGGAGAGCTTTCTTT.